This TCR beta chain was sequenced in a study of T cells in tuberculosis. Study as a whole: Sequenced TCRs come from CD1B-GMM tetramer-binding T cells.

The protocol was immunoSEQ multiplex PCR, while the TCRdb copy is restricted to in-frame clones and leaves out a portion. The sample includes roughly 34,000 clones, roughly 90% of them seen just once. Concerning this clone itself: Its target is not known.

Germline values: CDR1 PRHDT, CDR2 FYEKMQ (reference sequence). This CDR3 is 17 amino acids long. Deletions cut 5 bases from V and 5 bases from J, with 25 bases between. Study-wide results and limits: Active tuberculosis patients had shorter CDR3-alpha; the beta difference was nonsignificant. Active tuberculosis cases were adults; controls were adolescents. Active tuberculosis TCR-alpha repertoires lay closer to GMM-specific TCRs than IGRA-negative controls, suggesting clonal expansion.

The clonotype was recovered from a donor aged 10-29 years with latent tuberculosis or without tuberculosis infection. Some clones in this sample may be carry-over from other donors' samples. This chain joins TRBV13 and TRBJ2-7; maybe TRBD1 (8 bases). The source material was PBMCs. CDR3 DNA sequence: TGTGCCAGCAGCCGGACAGGGTGGGGTAGCGGGCCCCACGAGCAGTACTTC. As protein: CASSRTGWGSGPHEQYF.